This TCR beta chain was observed in a study of blood T cell repertoires in COVID-19. Across the study: The United States, Italy and Spain supplied acute and convalescent COVID-19 samples. The cDNA or gDNA used as material had been derived from T cells, B-cell-depleted T cells, or PBMCs.

Germline V CDR1 and CDR2: SEHNR, FQNEAQ (reference sequence). Trimming removed 5 bases from V and 4 bases from J, with 15 bases in between. The CDR3 covers 14 residues. Original handling: Estimation of nucleated cell counts was performed using reference gene primer amplification. Generated by immunoSEQ multiplex PCR, the TCRdb table keeps only in-frame clones and is missing some. V and J calls and clone size are as listed in that table; D and trimming were resolved from the DNA. The table lists around 69,000 clones, about 88% of them singletons. Material: peripheral blood. The chain is built from TRBV7-9 and TRBJ2-7; D possibly corresponds to TRBD2 (7 bases). The clonotype originates from a woman between 45 and 65 years old with active COVID-19. Here the CDR3 DNA reads TGTGCCAGCAGCAGGGGGGGAGGAAGATACGAGCAGTACTTC. As protein: CASSRGGGRYEQYF.